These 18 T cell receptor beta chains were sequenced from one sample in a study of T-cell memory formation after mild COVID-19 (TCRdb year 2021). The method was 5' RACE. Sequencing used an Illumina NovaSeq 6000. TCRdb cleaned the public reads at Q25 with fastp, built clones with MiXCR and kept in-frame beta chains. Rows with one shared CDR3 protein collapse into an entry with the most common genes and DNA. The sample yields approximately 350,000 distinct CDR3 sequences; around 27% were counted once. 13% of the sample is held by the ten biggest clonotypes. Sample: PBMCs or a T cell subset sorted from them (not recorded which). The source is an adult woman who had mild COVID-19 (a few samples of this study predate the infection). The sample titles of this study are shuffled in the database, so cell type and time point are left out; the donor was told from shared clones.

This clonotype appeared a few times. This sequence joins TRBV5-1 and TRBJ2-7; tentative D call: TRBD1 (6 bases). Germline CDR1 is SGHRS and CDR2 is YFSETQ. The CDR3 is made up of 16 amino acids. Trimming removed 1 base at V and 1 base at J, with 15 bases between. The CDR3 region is CASSLPRTGTSYEQYF. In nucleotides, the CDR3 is TGCGCCAGCAGCTTGCCCCGTACCGGGACATCCTACGAGCAGTACTTC. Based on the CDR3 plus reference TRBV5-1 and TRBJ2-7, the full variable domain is KAGVTQTPRYLIKTRGQQVTLSCSPISGHRSVSWYQQTPGQGLQFLFEYFSETQRNKGNFPGRFSGRQFSNSRSEMNVSTLELGDSALYLCASSLPRTGTSYEQYFGPGTRLTVT.

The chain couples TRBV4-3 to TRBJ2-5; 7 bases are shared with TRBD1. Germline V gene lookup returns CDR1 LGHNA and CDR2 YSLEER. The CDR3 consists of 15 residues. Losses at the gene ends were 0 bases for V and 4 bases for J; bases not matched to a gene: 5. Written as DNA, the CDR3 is TGCGCCAGCAGCCAAGACGGATCAGGGGGAGAGACCCAGTACTTC. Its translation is CASSQDGSGGETQYF.

In nucleotides, the CDR3 is TGTGCCAGCAGTTACTCCGCAGGGGGCTACTACGAGCAGTACTTC. This translates into CASSYSAGGYYEQYF. The rearrangement uses TRBV6-2 or TRBV6-3 and TRBJ2-7; TRBD1 agrees at 8 bases. CDR1 and CDR2 from the germline V gene are MNHEY and SVGEGT. The V segment lost 0 bases and the J segment 3 bases; nucleotides outside the gene matches: 4. CDR3 length: 15 amino acids.

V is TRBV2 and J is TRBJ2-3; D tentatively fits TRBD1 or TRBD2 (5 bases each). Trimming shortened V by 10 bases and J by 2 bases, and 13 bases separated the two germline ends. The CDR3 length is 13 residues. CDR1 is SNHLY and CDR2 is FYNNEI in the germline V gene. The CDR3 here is CANRGSFTDTQYF. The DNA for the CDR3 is TGTGCCAACCGGGGCTCTTTCACAGATACGCAGTATTTT.

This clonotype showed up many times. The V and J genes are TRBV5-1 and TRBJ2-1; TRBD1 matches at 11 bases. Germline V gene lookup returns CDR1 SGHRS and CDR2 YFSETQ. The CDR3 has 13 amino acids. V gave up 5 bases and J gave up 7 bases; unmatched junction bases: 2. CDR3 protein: CASRGTGGNEQFF. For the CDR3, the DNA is TGCGCCAGCAGAGGGACAGGGGGAAATGAGCAGTTCTTC.

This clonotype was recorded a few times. Written as DNA, the CDR3 is TGCGCCAGCAGCTTGGACGCGAACACCGGGGAGCTGTTTTTT. Translated: CASSLDANTGELFF. V usage is TRBV5-1 and J usage is TRBJ2-2; D gene ambiguous. Germline V gene lookup returns CDR1 SGHRS and CDR2 YFSETQ. CDR3 length equals 14 residues. With 0 bases removed from V and 0 bases from J, the gap between germline ends came to 3 bases.

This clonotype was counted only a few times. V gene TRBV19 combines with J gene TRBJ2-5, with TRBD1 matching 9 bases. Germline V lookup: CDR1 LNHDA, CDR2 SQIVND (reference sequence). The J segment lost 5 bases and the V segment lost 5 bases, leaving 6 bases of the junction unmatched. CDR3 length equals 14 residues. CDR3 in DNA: TGTGCCAGTAGTCCTGGACAGGGGTGGGAGACCCAGTACTTC. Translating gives CASSPGQGWETQYF. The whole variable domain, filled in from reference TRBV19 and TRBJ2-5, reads DGGITQSPKYLFRKEGQNVTLSCEQNLNHDAMYWYRQDPGQGLRLIYYSQIVNDFQKGDIAEGYSVSREKKESFPLTVTSAQKNPTAFYLCASSPGQGWETQYFGPGTRLLVL.

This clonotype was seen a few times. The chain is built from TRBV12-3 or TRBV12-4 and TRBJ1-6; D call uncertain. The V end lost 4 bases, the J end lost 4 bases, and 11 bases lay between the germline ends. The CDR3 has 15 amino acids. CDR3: CASSSGRIYNSPLHF. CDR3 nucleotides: TGTGCCAGCAGTTCCGGGAGGATTTATAATTCACCCCTCCACTTT.

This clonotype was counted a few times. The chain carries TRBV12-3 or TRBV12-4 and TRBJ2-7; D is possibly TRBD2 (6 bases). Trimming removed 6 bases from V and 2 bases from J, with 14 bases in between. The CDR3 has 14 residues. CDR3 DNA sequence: TGTGCCAGCAGCCCCGGGGAGGCTCCCTACGAGCAGTACTTC. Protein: CASSPGEAPYEQYF.

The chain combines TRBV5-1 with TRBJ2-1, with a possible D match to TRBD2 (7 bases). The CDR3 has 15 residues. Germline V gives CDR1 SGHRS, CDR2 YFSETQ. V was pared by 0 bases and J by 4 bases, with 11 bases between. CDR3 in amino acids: CASSLEGGTYNEQFF. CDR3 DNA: TGCGCCAGCAGCTTGGAGGGGGGGACGTACAATGAGCAGTTCTTC. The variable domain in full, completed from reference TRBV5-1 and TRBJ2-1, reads KAGVTQTPRYLIKTRGQQVTLSCSPISGHRSVSWYQQTPGQGLQFLFEYFSETQRNKGNFPGRFSGRQFSNSRSEMNVSTLELGDSALYLCASSLEGGTYNEQFFGPGTRLTVL.

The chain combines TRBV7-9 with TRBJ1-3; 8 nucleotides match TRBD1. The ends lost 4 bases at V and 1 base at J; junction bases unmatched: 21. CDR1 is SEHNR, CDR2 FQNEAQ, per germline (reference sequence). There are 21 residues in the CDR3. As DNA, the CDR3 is TGTGCCAGCAGCTCTACGGACAGGGCCTTCGGTAACGGTTCTTCTGGAAACACCATATATTTT. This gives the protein CASSSTDRAFGNGSSGNTIYF.

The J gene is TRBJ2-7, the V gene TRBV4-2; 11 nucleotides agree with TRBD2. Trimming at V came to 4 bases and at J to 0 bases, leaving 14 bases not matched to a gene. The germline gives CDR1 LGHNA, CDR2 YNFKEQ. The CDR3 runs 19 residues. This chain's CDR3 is CASSPILRGTSGSSYEQYF. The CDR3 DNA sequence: TGTGCCAGCAGCCCCATACTCCGGGGGACTAGCGGTAGCTCCTACGAGCAGTACTTC.

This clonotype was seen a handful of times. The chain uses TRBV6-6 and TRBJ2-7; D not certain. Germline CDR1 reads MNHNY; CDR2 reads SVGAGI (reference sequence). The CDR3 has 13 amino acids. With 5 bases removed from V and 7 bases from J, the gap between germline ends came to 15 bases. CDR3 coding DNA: TGTGCCAGCAGTACTTCAGGACCGAAGGAGCAGTACTTC. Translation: CASSTSGPKEQYF.

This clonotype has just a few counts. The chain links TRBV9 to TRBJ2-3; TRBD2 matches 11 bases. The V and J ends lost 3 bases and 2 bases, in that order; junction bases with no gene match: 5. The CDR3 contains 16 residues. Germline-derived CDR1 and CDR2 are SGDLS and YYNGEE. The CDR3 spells CASSATTSGDTDTQYF. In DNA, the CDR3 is TGTGCCAGCAGCGCTACGACTAGCGGGGACACAGATACGCAGTATTTT.

CDR3 residues: CASSPGLGELFF. For the CDR3, the DNA is TGTGCCAGCTCACCAGGGCTCGGGGAGCTGTTTTTT. The genes are TRBV18 and TRBJ2-2, with D unclear. The V end was cut by 2 bases, the J end by 7 bases, with 5 bases between. Per germline, CDR1 KGHSH and CDR2 LQKENI. CDR3 length equals 12 residues.

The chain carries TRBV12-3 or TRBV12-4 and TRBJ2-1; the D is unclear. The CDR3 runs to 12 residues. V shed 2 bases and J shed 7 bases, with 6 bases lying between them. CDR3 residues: CASSLQPNEQFF. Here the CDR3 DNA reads TGTGCCAGCAGTTTACAACCGAATGAGCAGTTCTTC.

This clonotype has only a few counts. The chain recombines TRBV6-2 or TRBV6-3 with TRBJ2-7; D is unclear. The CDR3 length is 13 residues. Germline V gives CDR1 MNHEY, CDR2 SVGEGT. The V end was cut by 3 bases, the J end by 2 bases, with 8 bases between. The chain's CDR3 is CASSYWPAYEQYF. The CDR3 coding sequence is TGTGCCAGCAGTTATTGGCCGGCCTACGAGCAGTACTTC.

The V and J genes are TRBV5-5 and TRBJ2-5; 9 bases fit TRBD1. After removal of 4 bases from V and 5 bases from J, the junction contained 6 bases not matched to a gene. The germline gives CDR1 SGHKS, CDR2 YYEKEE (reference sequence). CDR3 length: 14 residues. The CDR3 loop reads CASSILQGAETQYF. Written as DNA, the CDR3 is TGTGCCAGCAGCATACTACAGGGGGCCGAGACCCAGTACTTC.